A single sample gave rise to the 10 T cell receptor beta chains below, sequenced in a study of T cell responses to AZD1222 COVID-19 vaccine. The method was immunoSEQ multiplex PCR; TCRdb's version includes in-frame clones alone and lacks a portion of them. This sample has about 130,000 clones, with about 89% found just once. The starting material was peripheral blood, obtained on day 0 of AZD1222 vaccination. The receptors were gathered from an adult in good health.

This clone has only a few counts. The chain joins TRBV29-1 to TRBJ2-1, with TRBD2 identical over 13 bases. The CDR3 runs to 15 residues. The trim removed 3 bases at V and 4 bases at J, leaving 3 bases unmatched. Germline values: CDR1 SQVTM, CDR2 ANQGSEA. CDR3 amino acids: CSVDGTSGVYNEQFF. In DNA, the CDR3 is TGCAGCGTTGACGGGACTAGCGGGGTGTACAATGAGCAGTTCTTC.

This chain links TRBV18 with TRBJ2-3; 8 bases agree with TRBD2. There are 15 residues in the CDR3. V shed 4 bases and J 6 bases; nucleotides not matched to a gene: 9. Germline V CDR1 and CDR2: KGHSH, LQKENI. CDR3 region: CASSQQRGTGDTQYF. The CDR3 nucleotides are TGTGCCAGCTCACAGCAGCGGGGGACCGGCGATACGCAGTATTTT.

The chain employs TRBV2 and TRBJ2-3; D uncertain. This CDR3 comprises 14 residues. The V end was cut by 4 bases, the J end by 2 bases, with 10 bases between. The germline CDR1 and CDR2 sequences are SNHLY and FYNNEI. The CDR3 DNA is TGTGCCAGCAGTGTGGCAGGTACCACAGATACGCAGTATTTT. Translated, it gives CASSVAGTTDTQYF.

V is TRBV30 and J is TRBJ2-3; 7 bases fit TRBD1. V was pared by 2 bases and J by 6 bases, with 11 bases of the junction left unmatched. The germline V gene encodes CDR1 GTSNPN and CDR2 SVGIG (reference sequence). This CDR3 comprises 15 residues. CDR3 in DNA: TGTGCCTGGAGTCCCTTTAGAGGGGGCCTCGATACGCAGTATTTT. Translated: CAWSPFRGGLDTQYF. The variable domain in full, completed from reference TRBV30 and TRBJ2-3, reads SQTIHQWPATLVQPVGSPLSLECTVEGTSNPNLYWYRQAAGRGLQLLFYSVGIGQISSEVPQNLSASRPQDRQFILSSKKLLLSDSGFYLCAWSPFRGGLDTQYFGPGTRLTVL.

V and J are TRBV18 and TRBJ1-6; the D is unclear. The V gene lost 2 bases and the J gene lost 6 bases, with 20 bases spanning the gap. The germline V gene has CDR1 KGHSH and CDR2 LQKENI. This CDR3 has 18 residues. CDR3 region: CASSPSGPASEGNSPLHF. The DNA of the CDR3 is TGTGCCAGCTCACCATCGGGCCCGGCCTCAGAGGGTAATTCACCCCTCCACTTT.

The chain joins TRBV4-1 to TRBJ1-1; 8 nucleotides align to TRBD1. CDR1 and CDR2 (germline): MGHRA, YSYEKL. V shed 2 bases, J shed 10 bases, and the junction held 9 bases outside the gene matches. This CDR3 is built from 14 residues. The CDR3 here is CASSQPGQGLRAFF. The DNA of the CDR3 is TGCGCCAGCAGCCAACCCGGACAGGGATTGAGAGCTTTCTTT.

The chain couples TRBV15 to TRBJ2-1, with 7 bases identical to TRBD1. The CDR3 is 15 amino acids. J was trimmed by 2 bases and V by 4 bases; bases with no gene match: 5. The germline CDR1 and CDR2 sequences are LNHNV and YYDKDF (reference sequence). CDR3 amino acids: CATSTSGTAYNEQFF. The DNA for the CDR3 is TGTGCCACCAGCACCTCCGGGACAGCCTACAATGAGCAGTTCTTC.

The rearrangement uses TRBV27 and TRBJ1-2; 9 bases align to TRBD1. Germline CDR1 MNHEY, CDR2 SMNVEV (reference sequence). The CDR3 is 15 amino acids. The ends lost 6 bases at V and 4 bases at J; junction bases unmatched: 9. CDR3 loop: CASRLQGARGYGYTF. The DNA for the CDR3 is TGTGCCAGCAGATTACAGGGGGCGCGTGGCTATGGCTACACCTTC.

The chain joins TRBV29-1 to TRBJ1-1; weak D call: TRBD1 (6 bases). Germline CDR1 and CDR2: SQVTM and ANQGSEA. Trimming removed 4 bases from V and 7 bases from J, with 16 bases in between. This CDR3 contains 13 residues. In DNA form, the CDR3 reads TGCAGCGTTGTAGGCGGGGGGGCCGATGAAGCTTTCTTT. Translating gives CSVVGGGADEAFF. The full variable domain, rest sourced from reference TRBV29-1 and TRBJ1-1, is SAVISQKPSRDICQRGTSLTIQCQVDSQVTMMFWYRQQPGQSLTLIATANQGSEATYESGFVIDKFPISRPNLTFSTLTVSNMSPEDSSIYLCSVVGGGADEAFFGQGTRLTVV.

In DNA, the CDR3 is TGTGCCAGCAGTGGGGGACAGGGCCATTATAGCAATCAGCCCCAGCATTTT. This sequence encodes CASSGGQGHYSNQPQHF. The V call is TRBV28, the J call TRBJ1-5, with TRBD1 identical over 9 bases. With V trimmed by 5 bases and J by 0 bases, 8 bases remained unmatched. Germline V CDR1 and CDR2: MDHEN, SYDVKM. The CDR3 is 17 residues long.